The 24 T cell receptor beta chains presented below share a single source sample, sequenced in a study of blood T cell repertoires in COVID-19. Using immunoSEQ multiplex PCR, the repertoire was profiled, and TCRdb retains in-frame clones only, with some absent. The sample has around 260,000 clones, 85% seen once. The sample was peripheral blood. Receptors were obtained from a human donor in a cohort sampled during active COVID-19.

The chain links TRBV7-9 to TRBJ1-6; possibly TRBD1 for D (5 bases). Between the trimmed V and J ends, which lost 1 base and 8 bases, there was a span of 18 bases. This CDR3 region has 17 residues. Germline V gene data show CDR1 as SEHNR and CDR2 as FQNEAQ (reference sequence). The CDR3 DNA sequence: TGTGCCAGCAGCTTAGGGCCACCGACAGTTAAGGATTCACCCCTCCACTTT. Its translation is CASSLGPPTVKDSPLHF.

The V gene is TRBV4-1, the J gene TRBJ2-7, with 7 bases identical to TRBD2. This CDR3 region has 19 residues. After removal of 4 bases from V and 3 bases from J, the junction contained 21 bases not matched to a gene. The germline V gene has CDR1 MGHRA and CDR2 YSYEKL. The CDR3 bases are TGCGCCAGCAGCCCAAAGTGGGGGGGAAGACTCGCCGAAAACTACGAGCAGTACTTC. It translates to CASSPKWGGRLAENYEQYF.

This chain joins TRBV29-1 and TRBJ2-1; D remains ambiguous. The CDR3 covers 14 residues. From germline, CDR1 is SQVTM and CDR2 ANQGSEA. V lost 4 bases and J 8 bases, leaving 18 bases between the germline ends. The CDR3 spells CSVVRRGGYDEQFF. CDR3 in DNA: TGCAGCGTTGTAAGAAGAGGTGGTTACGATGAGCAGTTCTTC.

The chain combines TRBV7-2 with TRBJ2-1; no reliable D call. CDR3 length equals 13 residues. Looked up from germline, CDR1 is SGHTA and CDR2 is FQGNSA. The germline V and J ends were trimmed by 0 bases and 5 bases, with 5 bases remaining between them. The CDR3 region has the DNA TGTGCCAGCAGCTTAGCGCGGAACAATGAGCAGTTCTTC. Its translation is CASSLARNNEQFF.

The J gene is TRBJ1-4, the V gene TRBV4-3, with TRBD1 as a possible D gene (5 bases). Per germline, CDR1 LGHNA and CDR2 YSLEER. The CDR3 is 17 residues long. Trimming pared 1 base from V and 5 bases from J, leaving 17 bases between. The CDR3 DNA reads as TGCGCCAGCAGCCAAGCAGGTCAGGGTCTAGTGAATGAAAAACTGTTTTTT. Residues: CASSQAGQGLVNEKLFF.

J is TRBJ1-2 and V is TRBV28, with D possibly matching TRBD1 (5 bases). CDR1 MDHEN and CDR2 SYDVKM come from the germline V gene. The CDR3 consists of 13 residues. The V end lost 2 bases, the J end lost 6 bases, and 10 bases lay between the germline ends. CDR3 amino acids: CASSLNRRNGYTF. CDR3 bases: TGTGCCAGCAGTTTAAACAGGCGAAATGGCTACACCTTC.

This clone was seen only once. The rearrangement uses TRBV2 and TRBJ1-6, with 7 positions matching TRBD1. There are 14 residues in the CDR3. V shed 4 bases, J shed 9 bases, and the junction held 6 bases outside the gene matches. Germline V gene lookup returns CDR1 SNHLY and CDR2 FYNNEI. CDR3 protein: CASSVATGVSPLHF. The CDR3 DNA reads TGTGCCAGCAGTGTAGCCACAGGGGTTTCACCCCTCCACTTT.

The rearrangement joins TRBV30 to TRBJ2-1; D not resolved. Deletions cut 3 bases from V and 4 bases from J, with 25 bases between. The CDR3 is 18 residues long. Germline V lookup: CDR1 GTSNPN, CDR2 SVGIG (reference sequence). This chain's CDR3 is CAWSPRFLAEPFYNEQFF. The CDR3 region has the DNA TGTGCCTGGAGCCCCCGATTCCTGGCGGAGCCTTTTTACAATGAGCAGTTCTTC.

This clone was seen more than once but under ten times. The J gene is TRBJ2-1, the V gene TRBV11-2; 8 nucleotides align to TRBD1. Trimming removed 5 bases from V and 6 bases from J; junction bases left unmatched: 6. CDR3 length: 14 residues. Germline V gene data show CDR1 as SGHAT and CDR2 as FQNNGV. The CDR3 sequence is CASSPDGQGNEQFF. CDR3 nucleotide sequence: TGTGCCAGCAGCCCGGATGGACAGGGCAATGAGCAGTTCTTC.

The chain has TRBV7-8 and TRBJ2-1; 13 bases match TRBD2. The germline V gene has CDR1 SGHVS and CDR2 FQNEAQ. J lost 8 bases, V lost 5 bases, and 9 bases had no gene match. This CDR3 spans 16 amino acids. For the CDR3, the DNA is TGTGCCAGCAGCCCCTACAGACTAGCGGGAGGCTATGAGCAGTTCTTC. Translation: CASSPYRLAGGYEQFF.

The gene calls are TRBV18 and TRBJ2-7, with 11 bases fitting TRBD2. V lost 3 bases and J lost 6; bases outside the gene matches: 7. The CDR3 is 15 amino acids. The germline V gene has CDR1 KGHSH and CDR2 LQKENI. CDR3 residues: CASSPTLAGGTEQYF. CDR3 coding DNA: TGTGCCAGCTCACCTACTCTAGCGGGAGGAACCGAGCAGTACTTC.

The gene calls are TRBV28 and TRBJ1-5, with 8 positions matching TRBD1. This CDR3 has 14 amino acids. After removal of 6 bases from V and 11 bases from J, the junction contained 12 bases not matched to a gene. The germline gives CDR1 MDHEN, CDR2 SYDVKM. Here the CDR3 DNA reads TGTGCCAGCAGCCCTGGACAGGGTCCTTGGACCCAGCATTTT. This codes for CASSPGQGPWTQHF.

The J gene is TRBJ1-6, the V gene TRBV6-5, with 9 positions matching TRBD1. The CDR3 consists of 14 residues. V shed 4 bases and J 7 bases; nucleotides not matched to a gene: 2. Germline V gene lookup returns CDR1 MNHEY and CDR2 SVGAGI. Written as DNA, the CDR3 is TGTGCCAGCAGTTGGGACAGGGCGAATTCACCCCTCCACTTT. Translation: CASSWDRANSPLHF.

The genes are TRBV18 and TRBJ2-5; 8 nucleotides match TRBD1. Germline CDR1 is KGHSH and CDR2 is LQKENI. V lost 3 bases, J lost 2 bases, and 8 bases stayed unmatched. The CDR3 length is 16 residues. The CDR3 sequence: CASSPRGQGWQETQYF. The CDR3, as DNA: TGTGCCAGCTCACCCAGAGGACAGGGATGGCAAGAGACCCAGTACTTC.

The chain uses TRBV27 and TRBJ1-6, with 7 bases matching TRBD1. Germline values: CDR1 MNHEY, CDR2 SMNVEV (reference sequence). The J segment lost 1 base and the V segment lost 6 bases, leaving 3 bases of the junction unmatched. The CDR3 has 15 residues. This chain's CDR3 is CASRNRGSYNSPLHF. The CDR3 DNA sequence: TGTGCCAGCAGAAACAGGGGTTCCTATAATTCACCCCTCCACTTT.

The chain employs TRBV5-4 and TRBJ2-7; tentative D call: TRBD1 (6 bases). Per the germline V gene, CDR1 is SGHNT and CDR2 is YYREEE (reference sequence). The V end lost 2 bases, the J end lost 1 base, and 19 bases lay between the germline ends. This CDR3 has 17 residues. Here the CDR3 DNA reads TGTGCCAGCAGCTTATATGGTCAGGGGTTCCAATCCTACGAGCAGTACTTC. Translating gives CASSLYGQGFQSYEQYF. Variable domain in full (rest from reference TRBV5-4 and TRBJ2-7): ETGVTQSPTHLIKTRGQQVTLRCSSQSGHNTVSWYQQALGQGPQFIFQYYREEENGRGNFPPRFSGLQFPNYSSELNVNALELDDSALYLCASSLYGQGFQSYEQYFGPGTRLTVT.

The J gene is TRBJ2-1, the V gene TRBV18, with 9 bases fitting TRBD2. V shed 3 bases, J shed 9 bases, and the junction held 9 bases outside the gene matches. The CDR3 totals 15 residues. CDR1 is KGHSH, CDR2 LQKENI, per germline. CDR3 sequence (DNA): TGTGCCAGCTCACCGAGCGCTGCGGGAGGGCTTGAGCAGTTCTTC. It codes for CASSPSAAGGLEQFF.

The rearrangement uses TRBV3-1 (or the pseudogene TRBV3-2) and TRBJ1-1; 8 bases line up with TRBD1. The CDR3 consists of 13 residues. CDR1 is LGHDT, CDR2 YNNKEL, per germline (reference sequence). Losses at the gene ends were 6 bases for V and 6 bases for J; bases not matched to a gene: 6. CDR3: CASRGQAGSEAFF. The CDR3 DNA reads as TGTGCCAGCAGGGGACAGGCCGGCTCTGAAGCTTTCTTT.

The chain carries TRBV19 and TRBJ2-1, with 10 bases that match TRBD2. The CDR3 contains 16 residues. J was trimmed by 0 bases and V by 3 bases; bases with no gene match: 2. Germline CDR1 is LNHDA and CDR2 is SQIVND (reference sequence). The CDR3, as DNA: TGTGCCAGTAGTATCTCTAGCGGGAGCTCCTACAATGAGCAGTTCTTC. Residues: CASSISSGSSYNEQFF.

This sequence joins TRBV7-3 and TRBJ1-2; possible D gene TRBD1, 5 bases. This CDR3 is built from 16 residues. From germline, CDR1 is SGHTA and CDR2 FQGTGA. The V end lost 1 base, the J end lost 2 bases, and 14 bases lay between the germline ends. In DNA form, the CDR3 reads TGTGCCAGCAGCTTAATGGGGGGGTTTAAGAACTATGGCTACACCTTC. Its protein product is CASSLMGGFKNYGYTF.

The chain is built from TRBV7-2 and TRBJ2-3; 14 bases fit TRBD2. Trimming at V came to 5 bases and at J to 1 base, leaving 5 bases not matched to a gene. The CDR3 consists of 17 residues. The germline gives CDR1 SGHTA, CDR2 FQGNSA. Here the CDR3 DNA reads TGTGCCAGCAGCGAGAGACTAGCGGGAGGGGGCACAGATACGCAGTATTTT. Its protein product is CASSERLAGGGTDTQYF.

The V call is TRBV19, the J call TRBJ1-5, with a possible D match to TRBD1 (6 bases). The length of the CDR3 is 14 residues. V was pared by 5 bases and J by 7 bases, with 15 bases between. The germline V gene has CDR1 LNHDA and CDR2 SQIVND (reference sequence). The CDR3 DNA is TGTGCCAGTAGTCTCAGGGGTCGTGAGCAGCCCCAGCATTTT. It translates to CASSLRGREQPQHF.

DNA of the CDR3: TGTGCCAGCGGGGGAGGTCCCCAGTCGAACAAACTGTTTTTT. Translating gives CASGGGPQSNKLFF. The rearrangement joins TRBV2 to TRBJ1-4, with D tentatively TRBD1 (5 bases). Deletions cut 8 bases from V and 11 bases from J, with 21 bases between. The CDR3 extends over 14 amino acids. Looked up from germline, CDR1 is SNHLY and CDR2 is FYNNEI. The whole variable domain, filled in from reference TRBV2 and TRBJ1-4, reads EPEVTQTPSHQVTQMGQEVILRCVPISNHLYFYWYRQILGQKVEFLVSFYNNEISEKSEIFDDQFSVERPDGSNFTLKIRSTKLEDSAMYFCASGGGPQSNKLFFGSGTQLSVL.

This chain's CDR3 is CSVLHSSSYEQYF. Here the CDR3 DNA reads TGCAGCGTGCTCCACAGCAGTTCCTACGAGCAGTACTTC. The rearrangement joins TRBV29-1 to TRBJ2-7; D is undetermined. CDR1 is SQVTM, CDR2 ANQGSEA, per germline. V was cut by 6 bases and J by 1 base, with 13 bases left in between. The CDR3 runs to 13 residues.